The clone carrying this T cell receptor (beta chain) was recorded a few times. Unique molecular identifiers were built into the TCRbeta library. TCRdb called the PCR reads again in MiXCR, with one record for every CDR3 protein. The sample lists approximately 270,000 distinct CDR3 sequences, 20% to 30% occurring once. This entry belongs to a study of T-cell reconstitution after alpha-beta-depleted transplantation in children. Germline values: CDR1 SEHNR, CDR2 FQNEAQ (reference sequence). The CDR3 loop spans 16 amino acids. Trimming removed 4 bases at V and 4 bases at J, with 17 bases between. The specimen was PBMCs, mostly from graft donor cells, collected 360 days after TCRalphabeta/CD19-depleted stem cell transplant. The TCR was taken from a female patient aged 2-10 years who had a stem cell transplant for congenital amegakaryocytic thrombocytopenia, so the T cells may come from the graft donor. The chain recombines TRBV7-9 with TRBJ2-4; D is possibly TRBD1 (6 bases). Here the CDR3 DNA reads TGTGCCAGCAGCTCCTTGTGGGGCCAGGGGAAAAACATTCAGTACTTC. This encodes CASSSLWGQGKNIQYF.